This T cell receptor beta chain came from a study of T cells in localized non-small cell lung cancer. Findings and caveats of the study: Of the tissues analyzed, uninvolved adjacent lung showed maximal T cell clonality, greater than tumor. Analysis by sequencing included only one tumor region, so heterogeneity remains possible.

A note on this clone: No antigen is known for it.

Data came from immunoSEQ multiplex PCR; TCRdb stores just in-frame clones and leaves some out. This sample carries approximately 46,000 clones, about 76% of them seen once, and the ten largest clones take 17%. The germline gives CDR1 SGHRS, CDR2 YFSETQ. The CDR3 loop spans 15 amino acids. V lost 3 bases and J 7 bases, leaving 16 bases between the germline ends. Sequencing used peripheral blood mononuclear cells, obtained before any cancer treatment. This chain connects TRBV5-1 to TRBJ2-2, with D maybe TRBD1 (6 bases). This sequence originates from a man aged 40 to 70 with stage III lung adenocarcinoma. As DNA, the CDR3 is TGCGCCAGCAGCTCTACCGGACAGTCTCACGGGGAGCTGTTTTTT. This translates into CASSSTGQSHGELFF.